One sample yielded the 23 T cell receptor beta chains listed below, sequenced in a study of T cell repertoires in cytomegalovirus infection. One entry per CDR3 protein results from TCRdb running MiXCR on the reads. This repertoire shows 560,000 or so distinct CDR3 sequences, 15% to 20% found once; its top ten account for roughly 25%. The sample consisted of CD8+ T cells from PBMCs. The receptors originated from a human donor in good health (CMV status not recorded). Some clones in this sample may be carry-over from other donors' samples.

V and J are TRBV6-1 and TRBJ2-1; no reliable D call. The V and J ends lost 6 bases and 3 bases respectively, with 9 bases between them. Per germline, CDR1 MNHNS and CDR2 SASEGT. The CDR3 has 13 amino acids. The CDR3 sequence: CASSVNYYNEQFF. The CDR3 nucleotides read TGTGCCAGCAGCGTTAATTACTACAATGAGCAGTTCTTC.

The genes are TRBV28 and TRBJ2-3; TRBD2 matches at 11 bases. The CDR3 covers 18 residues. V lost 3 bases and J lost 3; bases outside the gene matches: 11. Germline CDR1 is MDHEN and CDR2 is SYDVKM. CDR3 DNA sequence: TGTGCCAGCAGTTTGACTAGCGGGATTGGAGGAGGGACAGATACGCAGTATTTT. Protein product: CASSLTSGIGGGTDTQYF.

Many counts were recorded for this clonotype. The J gene is TRBJ1-2, the V gene TRBV6-1, with D possibly being TRBD1 (5 bases). The CDR3 has 15 residues. From germline, CDR1 is MNHNS and CDR2 SASEGT. Between the trimmed V and J ends, which lost 1 base and 6 bases, there was a span of 15 bases. CDR3 in amino acids: CASSEVPGRMDGYTF. The CDR3 DNA sequence: TGTGCCAGCAGTGAAGTGCCAGGGAGAATGGATGGCTACACCTTC.

This clonotype was detected a few times. The V and J genes are TRBV5-6 and TRBJ2-7; perhaps D is TRBD1 or TRBD2 (6 bases each). The CDR3 spans 14 residues. Germline V gene lookup returns CDR1 SGHDT and CDR2 YYEEEE. V was clipped by 2 bases and J by 6 bases, with 15 bases between them. CDR3 protein: CASSLWGALPEQYF. The CDR3 DNA follows: TGTGCCAGCAGCTTATGGGGGGCGCTTCCCGAGCAGTACTTC.

This clonotype was recorded a few times. The V and J genes are TRBV18 and TRBJ1-5; perhaps TRBD1 as D (5 bases). Per germline, CDR1 KGHSH and CDR2 LQKENI. CDR3 length equals 16 residues. The germline V and J ends were trimmed by 1 base and 0 bases, with 10 bases remaining between them. The CDR3 DNA follows: TGTGCCAGCTCACCACGAATGACAGATAGCAATCAGCCCCAGCATTTT. It encodes CASSPRMTDSNQPQHF.

The table lists this clonotype with a few counts. V gene TRBV29-1 combines with J gene TRBJ1-1; D possibly corresponds to TRBD1 (6 bases). The CDR3 has 12 amino acids. With 4 bases removed from V and 5 bases from J, the gap between germline ends came to 11 bases. Germline V CDR1 and CDR2: SQVTM, ANQGSEA. CDR3 nucleotides: TGCAGCGTTGCACAGGGAGGAACTGAAGCTTTCTTT. This encodes CSVAQGGTEAFF.

The table lists this clonotype with many counts. The rearrangement joins TRBV28 to TRBJ1-1, with D possibly matching TRBD1 (5 bases). Trimming removed 6 bases from V and 0 bases from J, with 11 bases in between. From germline, CDR1 is MDHEN and CDR2 SYDVKM. The CDR3 sequence is 14 residues long. The DNA of the CDR3 is TGTGCCAGCAGCCTGACAGCCATGAACACTGAAGCTTTCTTT. It yields the protein CASSLTAMNTEAFF.

V gene TRBV3-1 combines with J gene TRBJ2-7; 8 bases agree with TRBD2. CDR3 size: 15 residues. The trim removed 4 bases at V and 3 bases at J, leaving 8 bases unmatched. Germline-derived CDR1 and CDR2 are LGHDT and YNNKEL (reference sequence). The CDR3 sequence: CASSPDGGGGYEQYF. For the CDR3, the DNA is TGTGCCAGCAGCCCGGACGGGGGGGGAGGCTACGAGCAGTACTTC.

This clonotype was counted many times. This chain links TRBV4-2 with TRBJ2-1; weak D call: TRBD2 (6 bases). V was trimmed by 5 bases and J by 7 bases, leaving 15 bases between them. The germline gives CDR1 LGHNA, CDR2 YNFKEQ. CDR3 size: 14 residues. As DNA, the CDR3 is TGTGCCAGCAGCGAAGGCCGCGGGAAGAATGAGCAGTTCTTC. This sequence encodes CASSEGRGKNEQFF.

This clonotype was seen a handful of times. The chain links TRBV12-3 or TRBV12-4 to TRBJ2-1, with 10 bases lining up with TRBD1. With V trimmed by 4 bases and J by 2 bases, 14 bases remained unmatched. The length of the CDR3 is 19 residues. The CDR3 is CASSYPPRDRGFAYNEQFF. In DNA form, the CDR3 reads TGTGCCAGCAGTTACCCCCCTCGGGACAGGGGCTTTGCCTACAATGAGCAGTTCTTC.

This clonotype was observed at least ten times. The CDR3 bases are TGCGCCAGCAGGGGTGGGACTAGCGGGGGAAGCTCCTACAATGAGCAGTTCTTC. Residues: CASRGGTSGGSSYNEQFF. The V gene is TRBV5-1, the J gene TRBJ2-1; 14 nucleotides agree with TRBD2. The V gene end was trimmed by 5 bases and the J gene end by 0 bases; junction bases not matched to a gene: 7. The CDR3 is 18 amino acids. Per the germline V gene, CDR1 is SGHRS and CDR2 is YFSETQ.

Ten or more counts support this clonotype. The V call is TRBV11-1, the J call TRBJ2-3; D may be TRBD1 or TRBD2 (5 bases each). Germline V gene sequence: CDR1 SGHAT, CDR2 FQDESV (reference sequence). Trimming cost V 5 bases and J 0 bases, with 15 bases left between them. The CDR3 is 16 residues long. Here the CDR3 DNA reads TGTGCCAGCAGCCTCCTCCGGGGCCCGAGCACAGATACGCAGTATTTT. Encoded protein: CASSLLRGPSTDTQYF.

Ten or more counts support this clonotype. The CDR3 region is CASSSGQNTGELFF. The CDR3, as DNA: TGTGCCAGCAGCTCGGGACAGAACACCGGGGAGCTGTTTTTT. This sequence joins TRBV7-9 and TRBJ2-2; tentatively, D is TRBD1 (6 bases). Germline lookup yields CDR1 SEHNR and CDR2 FQNEAQ (reference sequence). With 4 bases removed from V and 1 base from J, the gap between germline ends came to 7 bases. The CDR3 is 14 residues long.

This clonotype was counted a single time. The chain's CDR3 is CASSLNRDIQETQYF. The DNA for the CDR3 is TGTGCCAGCAGTTTAAACCGGGACATCCAAGAGACCCAGTACTTC. The V gene is TRBV27, the J gene TRBJ2-5; possibly TRBD1 for D (6 bases). Trimming removed 2 bases at V and 1 base at J, with 11 bases between. Germline-derived CDR1 and CDR2 are MNHEY and SMNVEV (reference sequence). This CDR3 has 15 residues.

J is TRBJ1-1 and V is TRBV6-1; D not certain. Germline V gene lookup returns CDR1 MNHNS and CDR2 SASEGT. V was cut by 3 bases and J by 5 bases, with 22 bases left in between. CDR3 length: 17 residues. The CDR3 DNA sequence: TGTGCCAGCAGTGATCCGGACGTCTCAGGAGCCATGACTGAAGCTTTCTTT. It translates to CASSDPDVSGAMTEAFF.

With regard to this clonotype: This may be a read error, as it is one base from a much larger clone. The rearrangement links TRBV28 to TRBJ2-2; D is perhaps TRBD2 (6 bases). Germline V gene data show CDR1 as MDHEN and CDR2 as SYDVKM. The CDR3 runs to 13 residues. CDR3 nucleotide sequence: TGTGCCAGCAACCGGGGAGGCACCGGGGAGATGTTTTTT. It yields the protein CASNRGGTGEMFF.

This clonotype was seen many times. V and J are TRBV7-9 and TRBJ2-1, with no clear D. Trimming cost V 5 bases and J 5 bases, with 10 bases left between them. The length of the CDR3 is 13 residues. Germline V CDR1 and CDR2: SEHNR, FQNEAQ (reference sequence). The CDR3 coding sequence is TGTGCCAGCAGCCCGGGTAATAACAATGAGCAGTTCTTC. Translating gives CASSPGNNNEQFF.

Many counts were recorded for this clonotype. The V call is TRBV11-2, the J call TRBJ1-3, with D possibly being TRBD1 (6 bases). Germline V gives CDR1 SGHAT, CDR2 FQNNGV. The CDR3 sequence is 15 residues long. V gave up 8 bases and J gave up 2 bases, with 16 bases separating them. CDR3 protein: CASRAPEGAGNTIYF. The CDR3 DNA sequence: TGTGCCAGCCGCGCCCCCGAGGGGGCTGGAAACACCATATATTTT.

The chain joins TRBV2 to TRBJ2-7; the match to TRBD2 covers 7 bases. With V trimmed by 8 bases and J by 5 bases, 6 bases remained unmatched. The CDR3 consists of 12 residues. CDR1 is SNHLY, CDR2 FYNNEI, per germline. The CDR3: CASVGGSHEQYF. The DNA for the CDR3 is TGTGCCAGCGTGGGAGGGAGCCACGAGCAGTACTTC. The entire variable domain, with the rest obtained from reference TRBV2 and TRBJ2-7, is as follows: EPEVTQTPSHQVTQMGQEVILRCVPISNHLYFYWYRQILGQKVEFLVSFYNNEISEKSEIFDDQFSVERPDGSNFTLKIRSTKLEDSAMYFCASVGGSHEQYFGPGTRLTVT.

This clonotype was seen ten or more times. This chain links TRBV7-3 with TRBJ2-2, with 13 bases aligning to TRBD2. The CDR3 spans 17 residues. Per germline, CDR1 SGHTA and CDR2 FQGTGA. V trimming: 5 bases; J trimming: 6 bases; junction bases outside the gene matches: 9. In DNA form, the CDR3 reads TGTGCCAGCAGCCGGACTAGCGGGAGATTGGGGCCCGGGGAGCTGTTTTTT. It yields the protein CASSRTSGRLGPGELFF. The whole variable domain, filled in from reference TRBV7-3 and TRBJ2-2, reads GAGVSQTPSNKVTEKGKYVELRCDPISGHTALYWYRQSLGQGPEFLIYFQGTGAADDSGLPNDRFFAVRPEGSVSTLKIQRTERGDSAVYLCASSRTSGRLGPGELFFGEGSRLTVL.

This clonotype was recorded at least ten times. The chain employs TRBV6-5 and TRBJ2-2; TRBD2 is a possible D gene (6 bases). Germline lookup yields CDR1 MNHEY and CDR2 SVGAGI. V lost 6 bases, J lost 4 bases, and 9 bases lay in between. This CDR3 region has 13 residues. The CDR3 sequence is CASSWDSTGELFF. Written as DNA, the CDR3 is TGTGCCAGCAGCTGGGACTCCACCGGGGAGCTGTTTTTT.

This clonotype was counted only a few times. The V call is TRBV27, the J call TRBJ2-1; 9 nucleotides align to TRBD2. The CDR3 is 15 amino acids. Germline-derived CDR1 and CDR2 are MNHEY and SMNVEV (reference sequence). V shed 3 bases, J shed 4 bases, and the junction held 4 bases outside the gene matches. Here the CDR3 reads CASSLETSGYNEQFF. The DNA of the CDR3 is TGTGCCAGCAGTTTGGAGACTAGCGGTTACAATGAGCAGTTCTTC.

J is TRBJ2-2 and V is TRBV19, with TRBD2 matching over 8 bases. After removal of 10 bases from V and 5 bases from J, the junction contained 12 bases not matched to a gene. The CDR3 has 15 amino acids. The germline V gene has CDR1 LNHDA and CDR2 SQIVND (reference sequence). CDR3 sequence (DNA): TGTGCCACCCGGGGGGCGGGAGGCGGAACCGGGGAGCTGTTTTTT. Amino acids: CATRGAGGGTGELFF.